A single sample is the source of the 16 T cell receptor beta chains below, sequenced in a study of response to subunit inactivated influenza vaccine (dated by TCRdb to the late 2010s). The library was made by RT-PCR. Instrument used: Illumina HiSeq 2500. TCRdb trimmed public reads at Q25 via fastp, called clones via MiXCR and kept in-frame beta chains. All rows with the same CDR3 protein become a single entry with the most common DNA and genes. The sample profile shows roughly 700,000 distinct CDR3 sequences; approximately 15% of them were found once. 5.5% to 7% of the sample comes from the top ten. The material sequenced was PBMCs from blood, taken 14 days before vaccination. The receptors here all came from a man in his fifties who received an inactivated influenza vaccine. Donor details come from another sample of the same person, matched by shared clones.

The sample holds many counts of this clonotype. The chain couples TRBV28 to TRBJ2-7; D is uncertain. CDR1 MDHEN and CDR2 SYDVKM come from the germline V gene. V was clipped by 8 bases and J by 5 bases, with 13 bases between them. This CDR3 comprises 12 residues. The CDR3 sequence is CASQEEKDEQYF. The CDR3 DNA reads as TGTGCCAGCCAAGAGGAAAAGGACGAGCAGTACTTC.

This clonotype was detected only a few times. The rearrangement uses TRBV7-2 and TRBJ2-5; 9 nucleotides align to TRBD2. J gave up 5 bases and V 2 bases, and 6 bases lay outside the gene matches. The CDR3 length is 15 residues. Looked up from germline, CDR1 is SGHTA and CDR2 is FQGNSA. The CDR3 coding sequence is TGTGCCAGCAGCTTACGCGGGAGGGCCTGGGAGACCCAGTACTTC. The encoded protein is CASSLRGRAWETQYF.

V is TRBV18 and J is TRBJ2-7; tentative D call: TRBD1 (7 bases). Germline V gene sequence: CDR1 KGHSH, CDR2 LQKENI. Trimming removed 1 base from V and 4 bases from J, with 14 bases in between. This CDR3 is built from 15 residues. The CDR3 spells CASSPRKGAGYEQYF. Written as DNA, the CDR3 is TGTGCCAGCTCACCACGTAAGGGGGCGGGGTACGAGCAGTACTTC.

The V gene is TRBV20-1, the J gene TRBJ1-2; D not certain. The CDR3 has 11 amino acids. Trimming shortened V by 5 bases and J by 4 bases, and 8 bases separated the two germline ends. Per the germline V gene, CDR1 is DFQATT and CDR2 is SNEGSKA (reference sequence). Written as DNA, the CDR3 is TGCAGTGCTCGCCAGGCCTATGGCTACACCTTC. This codes for CSARQAYGYTF.

The rearrangement links TRBV30 to TRBJ2-4, with TRBD1 matching over 8 bases. V lost 4 bases and J lost 6; bases outside the gene matches: 5. Per germline, CDR1 GTSNPN and CDR2 SVGIG (reference sequence). This CDR3 contains 13 residues. The CDR3 DNA reads TGTGCCTGGACAGGGGGCGTAGGAAACATTCAGTACTTC. Protein sequence: CAWTGGVGNIQYF.

The genes are TRBV23-1 and TRBJ1-5; perhaps TRBD1 as D (6 bases). TRBV23-1 carries the ORF label, with uncertain function. The V end lost 0 bases, the J end lost 0 bases, and 9 bases lay between the germline ends. The length of the CDR3 is 16 residues. The CDR3 region has the DNA TGCGCCAGCAGTCAATCAGGGGGACTTAGCAATCAGCCCCAGCATTTT. Amino acids: CASSQSGGLSNQPQHF.

The sample holds a few counts of this clonotype. The genes are TRBV20-1 and TRBJ1-2; D possibly corresponds to TRBD1 (6 bases). The ends were cut back, 0 bases at V and 2 bases at J, with 19 bases in the middle. Germline loops: CDR1 DFQATT, CDR2 SNEGSKA (reference sequence). The CDR3 has 17 amino acids. CDR3: CSARDQTAGTNNYGYTF. The CDR3, as DNA: TGCAGTGCTAGAGACCAGACAGCCGGGACAAACAACTATGGCTACACCTTC.

This chain joins TRBV12-3 or TRBV12-4 and TRBJ2-1, with 11 positions matching TRBD2. V lost 4 bases, J lost 6 bases, and 5 bases stayed unmatched. This CDR3 is 15 amino acids long. CDR3 in DNA: TGTGCCAGCAGTTATAGCGGGAGGGGGTCCAATGAGCAGTTCTTC. Translating gives CASSYSGRGSNEQFF.

V is TRBV12-3 or TRBV12-4 and J is TRBJ2-5, with TRBD2 matching over 8 bases. The CDR3 extends over 17 amino acids. The junction had 9 bases not matched to a gene; V was cut back by 3 bases and J by 0 bases. The CDR3, as DNA: TGTGCCAGCAGTTTTATTGGCGGGGGGCCGTACCAAGAGACCCAGTACTTC. This sequence encodes CASSFIGGGPYQETQYF.

This clonotype was detected ten times or more. The chain couples TRBV11-2 to TRBJ1-4, with D unresolved. The CDR3 length is 13 residues. In germline, CDR1 is SGHAT, CDR2 FQNNGV. V lost 1 base and J 5 bases, leaving 5 bases between the germline ends. CDR3 in amino acids: CASSLGRNEKLFF. DNA of the CDR3: TGTGCCAGCAGCTTAGGGCGGAATGAAAAACTGTTTTTT.

This clonotype appeared many times. The chain links TRBV18 to TRBJ1-3; the D gene is possibly TRBD1 (5 bases). CDR3 length: 14 residues. Germline V CDR1 and CDR2: KGHSH, LQKENI. With 6 bases removed from V and 0 bases from J, the gap between germline ends came to 9 bases. This chain's CDR3 is CASSEGSSGNTIYF. CDR3 nucleotides: TGTGCCAGCTCCGAGGGGTCCTCTGGAAACACCATATATTTT.

This clonotype has only a few counts. The rearrangement uses TRBV4-3 and TRBJ2-7; 11 bases agree with TRBD2. V lost 4 bases and J lost 3; bases outside the gene matches: 14. This CDR3 spans 18 amino acids. From germline, CDR1 is LGHNA and CDR2 YSLEER. The CDR3 nucleotides are TGCGCCAGCAGCCCGCTACTGGGGCTAGCGGGAGGATTCTACGAGCAGTACTTC. Amino acid sequence: CASSPLLGLAGGFYEQYF.

V gene TRBV21-1 combines with J gene TRBJ2-2; TRBD1, the table's D call, lacks a check against the DNA. TRBV21-1 is an annotated pseudogene. The CDR3 length is 15 residues. CDR3 in DNA: TGTGCCAGCAGCAAAGACCCAGGGTGGAACGGGGAGCTGTTTTTT. Residues: CASSKDPGWNGELFF.

This chain links TRBV5-1 with TRBJ1-2; D remains ambiguous. Germline V gene sequence: CDR1 SGHRS, CDR2 YFSETQ. The V and J ends lost 1 base and 8 bases respectively, with 12 bases between them. The CDR3 is made up of 13 amino acids. The CDR3 region has the DNA TGCGCCAGCAGCTTGAATGGTGGCCAGGGCTACACCTTC. This codes for CASSLNGGQGYTF.

The chain combines TRBV4-2 with TRBJ2-3; the match to TRBD1 covers 8 bases. V was clipped by 4 bases and J by 6 bases; unmatched bases: 12. The CDR3 is 16 residues long. The germline gives CDR1 LGHNA, CDR2 YNFKEQ. This CDR3 is CASSRERTGPLDTQYF. As DNA, the CDR3 is TGTGCCAGCAGCCGAGAAAGGACAGGGCCGCTTGATACGCAGTATTTT.

V usage is TRBV28 and J usage is TRBJ2-7, with a possible D match to TRBD1 (5 bases). V gave up 3 bases and J gave up 3 bases, with 15 bases separating them. Germline CDR1 is MDHEN and CDR2 is SYDVKM. CDR3 length: 15 amino acids. The CDR3 DNA follows: TGTGCCAGCAGTTTTGGCGACAGAGAACTCTACGAGCAGTACTTC. Residues: CASSFGDRELYEQYF. The full variable domain, in which reference TRBV28 and TRBJ2-7 provide the parts outside the CDR3, is DVKVTQSSRYLVKRTGEKVFLECVQDMDHENMFWYRQDPGLGLRLIYFSYDVKMKEKGDIPEGYSVSREKKERFSLILESASTNQTSMYLCASSFGDRELYEQYFGPGTRLTVT.